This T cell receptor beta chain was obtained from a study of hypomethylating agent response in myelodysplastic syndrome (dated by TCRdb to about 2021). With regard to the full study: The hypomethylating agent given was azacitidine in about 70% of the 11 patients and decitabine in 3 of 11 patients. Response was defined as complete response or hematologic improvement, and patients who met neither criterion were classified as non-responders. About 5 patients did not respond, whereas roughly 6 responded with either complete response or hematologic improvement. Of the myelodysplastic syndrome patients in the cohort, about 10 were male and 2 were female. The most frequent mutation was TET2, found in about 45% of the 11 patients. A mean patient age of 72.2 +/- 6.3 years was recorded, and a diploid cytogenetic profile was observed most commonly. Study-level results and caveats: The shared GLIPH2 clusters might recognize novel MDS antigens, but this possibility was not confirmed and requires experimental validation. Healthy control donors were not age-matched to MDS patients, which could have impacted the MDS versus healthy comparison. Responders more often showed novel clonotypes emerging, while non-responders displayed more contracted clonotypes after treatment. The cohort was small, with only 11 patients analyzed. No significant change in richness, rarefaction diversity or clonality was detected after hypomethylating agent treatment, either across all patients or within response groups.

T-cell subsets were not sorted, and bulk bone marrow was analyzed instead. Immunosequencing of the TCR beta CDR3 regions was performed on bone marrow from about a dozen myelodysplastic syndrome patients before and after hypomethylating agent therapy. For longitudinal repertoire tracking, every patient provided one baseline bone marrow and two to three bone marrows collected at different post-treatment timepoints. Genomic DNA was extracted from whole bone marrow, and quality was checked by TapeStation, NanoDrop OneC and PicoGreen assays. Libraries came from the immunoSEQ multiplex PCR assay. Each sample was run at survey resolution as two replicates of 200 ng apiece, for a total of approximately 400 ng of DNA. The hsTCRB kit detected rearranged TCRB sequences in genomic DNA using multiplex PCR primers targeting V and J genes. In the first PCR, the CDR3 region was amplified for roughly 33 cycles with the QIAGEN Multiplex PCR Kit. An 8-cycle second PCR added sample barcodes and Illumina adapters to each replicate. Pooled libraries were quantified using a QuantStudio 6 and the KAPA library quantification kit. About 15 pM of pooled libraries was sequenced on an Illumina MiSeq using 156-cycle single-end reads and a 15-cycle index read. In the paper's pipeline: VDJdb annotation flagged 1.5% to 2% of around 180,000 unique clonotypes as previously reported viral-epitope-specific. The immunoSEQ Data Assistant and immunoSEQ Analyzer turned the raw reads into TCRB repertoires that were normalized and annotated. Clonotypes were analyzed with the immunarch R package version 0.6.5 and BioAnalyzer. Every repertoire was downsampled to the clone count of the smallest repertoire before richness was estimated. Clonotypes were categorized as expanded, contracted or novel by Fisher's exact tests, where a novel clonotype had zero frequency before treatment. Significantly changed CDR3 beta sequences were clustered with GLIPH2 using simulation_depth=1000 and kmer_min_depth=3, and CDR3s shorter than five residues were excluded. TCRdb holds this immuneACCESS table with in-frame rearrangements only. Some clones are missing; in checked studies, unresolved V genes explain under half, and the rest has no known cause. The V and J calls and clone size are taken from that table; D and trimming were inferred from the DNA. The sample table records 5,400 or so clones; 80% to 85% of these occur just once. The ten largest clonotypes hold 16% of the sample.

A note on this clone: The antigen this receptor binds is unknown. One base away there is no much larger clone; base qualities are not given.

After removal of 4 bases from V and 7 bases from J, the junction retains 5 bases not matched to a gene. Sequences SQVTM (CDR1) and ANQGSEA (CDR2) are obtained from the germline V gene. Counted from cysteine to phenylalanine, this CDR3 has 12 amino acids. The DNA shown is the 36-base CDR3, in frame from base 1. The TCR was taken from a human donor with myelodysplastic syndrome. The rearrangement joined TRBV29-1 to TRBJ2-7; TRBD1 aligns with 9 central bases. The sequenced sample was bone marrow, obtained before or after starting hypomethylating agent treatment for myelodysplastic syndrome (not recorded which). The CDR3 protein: CSVGGQGKEQYF. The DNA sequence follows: TGCAGCGTTGGGGGACAGGGTAAGGAGCAGTACTTC.